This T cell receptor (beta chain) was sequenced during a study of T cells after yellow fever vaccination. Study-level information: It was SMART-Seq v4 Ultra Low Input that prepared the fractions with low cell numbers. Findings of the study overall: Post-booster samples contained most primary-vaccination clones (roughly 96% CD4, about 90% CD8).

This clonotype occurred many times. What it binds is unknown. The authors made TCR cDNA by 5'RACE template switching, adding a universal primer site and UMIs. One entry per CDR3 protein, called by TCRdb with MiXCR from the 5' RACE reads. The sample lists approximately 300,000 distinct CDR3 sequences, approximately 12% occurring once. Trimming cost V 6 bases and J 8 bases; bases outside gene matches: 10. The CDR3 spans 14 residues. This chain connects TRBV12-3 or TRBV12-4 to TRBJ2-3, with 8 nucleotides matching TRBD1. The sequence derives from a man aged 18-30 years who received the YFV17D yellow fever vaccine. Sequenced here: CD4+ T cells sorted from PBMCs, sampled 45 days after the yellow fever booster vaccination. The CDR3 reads CASRPGGAKGTQYF. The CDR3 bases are TGTGCCAGCAGGCCAGGGGGCGCGAAGGGTACGCAGTATTTT.